Here is one T cell receptor beta chain with its context. What it recognizes is unknown. This sample stems from a study of post-analysis software for immune sequencing data. Deletions cut 6 bases from V and 0 bases from J, with 8 bases between. The CDR3 spans 12 residues. Looked up from germline, CDR1 is SQVTM and CDR2 is ANQGSEA. Study-level points and caveats: Five TRBV segments were significantly more frequent in patients than in controls. TRBV5-6, TRBV5-1 and TRBV20-1 were among these segments.

Every TCR beta cDNA library bore unique molecular identifiers. Each CDR3 protein gets one entry after TCRdb re-called the PCR reads with MiXCR. This table holds about 680,000 distinct CDR3 sequences, roughly three fifths found once. The material sequenced was blood. The V and J genes are TRBV29-1 and TRBJ1-1; tentatively, D is TRBD1 (6 bases). This clonotype was obtained from a girl aged 2 to 10 with multiple sclerosis. Here the CDR3 reads CSVRTVNTEAFF. The DNA for the CDR3 is TGCAGCGTCCGGACAGTGAACACTGAAGCTTTCTTT.